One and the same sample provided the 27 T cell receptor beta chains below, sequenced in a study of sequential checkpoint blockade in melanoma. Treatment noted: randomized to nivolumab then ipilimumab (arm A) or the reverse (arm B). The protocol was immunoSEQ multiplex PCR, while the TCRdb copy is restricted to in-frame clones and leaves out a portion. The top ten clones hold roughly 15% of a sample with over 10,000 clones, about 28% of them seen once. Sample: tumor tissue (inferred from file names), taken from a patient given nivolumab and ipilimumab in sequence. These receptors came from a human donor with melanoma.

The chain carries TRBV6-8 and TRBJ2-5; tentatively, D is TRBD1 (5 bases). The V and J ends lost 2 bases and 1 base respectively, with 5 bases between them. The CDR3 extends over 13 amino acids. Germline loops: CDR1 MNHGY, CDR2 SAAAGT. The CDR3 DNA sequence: TGTGCCAGCAGTTACGGGGCCCAAGAGACCCAGTACTTC. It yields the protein CASSYGAQETQYF.

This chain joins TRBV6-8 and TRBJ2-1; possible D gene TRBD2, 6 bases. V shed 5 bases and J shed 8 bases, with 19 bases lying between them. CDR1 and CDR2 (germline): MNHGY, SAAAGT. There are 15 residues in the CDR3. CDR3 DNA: TGTGCCAGCAGTGACCACCCCGGGAGAGGGGATGAGCAGTTCTTC. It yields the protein CASSDHPGRGDEQFF.

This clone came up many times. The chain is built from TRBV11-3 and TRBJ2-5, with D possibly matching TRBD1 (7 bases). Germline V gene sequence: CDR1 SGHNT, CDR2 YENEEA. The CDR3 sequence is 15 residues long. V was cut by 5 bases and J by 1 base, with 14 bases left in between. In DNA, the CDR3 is TGTGCCAGCAGCCAGGGGGGCCTGAGCCAAGAGACCCAGTACTTC. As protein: CASSQGGLSQETQYF.

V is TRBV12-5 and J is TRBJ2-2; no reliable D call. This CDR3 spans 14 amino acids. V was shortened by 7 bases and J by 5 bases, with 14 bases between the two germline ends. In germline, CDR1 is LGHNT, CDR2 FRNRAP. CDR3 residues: CASALGPPTGELFF. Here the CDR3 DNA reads TGTGCTAGTGCCCTGGGTCCTCCAACCGGGGAGCTGTTTTTT.

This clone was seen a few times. The CDR3 sequence is CASSLWEGLAETDTQYF. The CDR3 nucleotides are TGTGCCAGCAGTTTATGGGAGGGACTAGCGGAAACAGATACGCAGTATTTT. V gene TRBV28 combines with J gene TRBJ2-3; 11 nucleotides agree with TRBD2. CDR3 length equals 17 residues. V dropped 0 bases and J dropped 3; count of bases not matched to a gene: 5. CDR1 MDHEN and CDR2 SYDVKM come from the germline V gene.

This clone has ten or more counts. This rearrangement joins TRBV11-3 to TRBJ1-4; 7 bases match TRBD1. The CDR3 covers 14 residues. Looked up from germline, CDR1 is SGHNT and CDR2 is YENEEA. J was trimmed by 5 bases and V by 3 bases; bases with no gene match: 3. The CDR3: CASSLGTVNEKLFF. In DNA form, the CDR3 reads TGTGCCAGCAGCTTGGGGACAGTGAATGAAAAACTGTTTTTT.

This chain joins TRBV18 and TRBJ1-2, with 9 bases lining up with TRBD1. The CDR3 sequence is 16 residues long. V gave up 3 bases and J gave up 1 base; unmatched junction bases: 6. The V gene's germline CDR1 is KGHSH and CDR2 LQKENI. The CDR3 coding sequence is TGTGCCAGCTCACCTACGCCGGGACAGGGTAACTATGGCTACACCTTC. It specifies CASSPTPGQGNYGYTF.

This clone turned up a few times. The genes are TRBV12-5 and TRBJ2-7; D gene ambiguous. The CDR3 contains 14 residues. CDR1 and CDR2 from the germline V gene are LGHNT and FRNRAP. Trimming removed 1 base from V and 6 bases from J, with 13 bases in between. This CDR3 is CASGLGALGGEQYF. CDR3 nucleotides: TGTGCTAGTGGTTTGGGGGCTTTGGGTGGCGAGCAGTACTTC.

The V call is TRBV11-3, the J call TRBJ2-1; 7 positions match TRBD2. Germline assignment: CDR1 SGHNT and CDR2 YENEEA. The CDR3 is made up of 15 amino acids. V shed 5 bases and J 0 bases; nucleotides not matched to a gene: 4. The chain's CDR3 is CASSASGYSYNEQFF. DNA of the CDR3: TGTGCCAGCAGCGCTAGCGGATACTCCTACAATGAGCAGTTCTTC.

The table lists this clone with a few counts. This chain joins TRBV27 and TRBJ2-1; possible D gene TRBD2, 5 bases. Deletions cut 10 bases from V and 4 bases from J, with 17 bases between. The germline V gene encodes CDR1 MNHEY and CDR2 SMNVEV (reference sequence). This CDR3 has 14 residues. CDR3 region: CATRGGRRYNEQFF. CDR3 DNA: TGTGCCACCCGGGGTGGAAGGAGATACAATGAGCAGTTCTTC.

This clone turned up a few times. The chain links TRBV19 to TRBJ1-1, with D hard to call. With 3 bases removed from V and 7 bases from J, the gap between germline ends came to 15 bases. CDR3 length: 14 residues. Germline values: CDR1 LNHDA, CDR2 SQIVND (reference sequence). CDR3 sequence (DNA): TGTGCCAGTAGTATTCCGACCCGCGCCTTTGAAGCTTTCTTT. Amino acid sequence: CASSIPTRAFEAFF.

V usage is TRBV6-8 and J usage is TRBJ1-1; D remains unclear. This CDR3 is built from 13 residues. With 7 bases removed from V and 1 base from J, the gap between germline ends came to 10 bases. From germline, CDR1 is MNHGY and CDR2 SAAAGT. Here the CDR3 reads CASTQTENTEAFF. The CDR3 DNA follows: TGTGCCAGCACCCAGACGGAGAACACTGAAGCTTTCTTT.

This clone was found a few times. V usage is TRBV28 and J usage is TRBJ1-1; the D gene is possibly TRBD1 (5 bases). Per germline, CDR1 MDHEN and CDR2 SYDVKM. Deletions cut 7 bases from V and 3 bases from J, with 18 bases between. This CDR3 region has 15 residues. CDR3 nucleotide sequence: TGTGCCAGCACCTCTGGGGGGGTATCAGACACTGAAGCTTTCTTT. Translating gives CASTSGGVSDTEAFF.

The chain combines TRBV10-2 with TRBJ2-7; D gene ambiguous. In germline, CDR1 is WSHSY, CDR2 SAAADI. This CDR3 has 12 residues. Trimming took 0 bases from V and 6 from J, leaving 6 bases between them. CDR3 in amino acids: CASSESLLEQYF. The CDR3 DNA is TGCGCCAGCAGTGAGTCCCTCCTCGAGCAGTACTTC.

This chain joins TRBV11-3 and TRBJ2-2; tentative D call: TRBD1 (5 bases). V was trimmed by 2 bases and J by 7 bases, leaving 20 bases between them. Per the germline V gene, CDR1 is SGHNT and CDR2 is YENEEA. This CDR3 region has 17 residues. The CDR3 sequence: CASSLFWVGHDSGELFF. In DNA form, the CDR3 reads TGTGCCAGCAGCTTATTCTGGGTTGGACATGACAGCGGGGAGCTGTTTTTT.

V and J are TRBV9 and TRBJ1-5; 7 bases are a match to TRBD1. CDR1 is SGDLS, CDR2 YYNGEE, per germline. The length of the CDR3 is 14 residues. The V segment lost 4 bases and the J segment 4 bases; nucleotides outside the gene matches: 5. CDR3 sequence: CASSIMGQNQPQHF. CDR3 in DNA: TGTGCCAGCAGCATCATGGGACAGAATCAGCCCCAGCATTTT.

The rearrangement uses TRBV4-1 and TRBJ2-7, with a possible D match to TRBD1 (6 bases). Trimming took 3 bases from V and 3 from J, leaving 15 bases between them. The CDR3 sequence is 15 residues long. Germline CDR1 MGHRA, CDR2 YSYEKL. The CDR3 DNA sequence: TGCGCCAGCAGCCAGCACTCGACAGGTATCTACGAGCAGTACTTC. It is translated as CASSQHSTGIYEQYF.

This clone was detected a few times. The CDR3 DNA is TGTGCCAGCAGCTTTGGACCTAATGAAAAACTGTTTTTT. It is translated as CASSFGPNEKLFF. This rearrangement joins TRBV7-4 to TRBJ1-4; D not resolved. This CDR3 comprises 13 residues. V lost 3 bases, J lost 3 bases, and 5 bases lay in between. CDR1 and CDR2 (germline): SGHVT, SQSDAQ.

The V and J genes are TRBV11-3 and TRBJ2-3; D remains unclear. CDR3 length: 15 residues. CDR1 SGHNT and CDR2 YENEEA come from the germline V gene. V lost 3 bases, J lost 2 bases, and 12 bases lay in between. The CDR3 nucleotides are TGTGCCAGCAGCTTGGCGCCAGAACTCACAGATACGCAGTATTTT. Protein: CASSLAPELTDTQYF. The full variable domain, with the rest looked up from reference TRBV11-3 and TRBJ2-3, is EAGVVQSPRYKIIEKKQPVAFWCNPISGHNTLYWYLQNLGQGPELLIRYENEEAVDDSQLPKDRFSAERLKGVDSTLKIQPAELGDSAVYLCASSLAPELTDTQYFGPGTRLTVL.

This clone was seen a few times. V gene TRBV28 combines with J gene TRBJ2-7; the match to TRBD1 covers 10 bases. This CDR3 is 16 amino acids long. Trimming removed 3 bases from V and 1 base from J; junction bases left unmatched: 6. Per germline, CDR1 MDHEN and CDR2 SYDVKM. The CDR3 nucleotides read TGTGCCAGCAGTTTGGGCCGGACAGGGGGTTCCTACGAGCAGTACTTC. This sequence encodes CASSLGRTGGSYEQYF.

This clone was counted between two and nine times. The CDR3, as DNA: TGTGCCAGCAGTGAGACAGGGTCGCGCGCTGAAGCTTTCTTT. Its protein product is CASSETGSRAEAFF. V and J are TRBV6-8 and TRBJ1-1, with 7 bases fitting TRBD1. CDR3 size: 14 residues. The V gene's germline CDR1 is MNHGY and CDR2 SAAAGT. The J segment lost 6 bases and the V segment lost 5 bases, leaving 9 bases of the junction unmatched.

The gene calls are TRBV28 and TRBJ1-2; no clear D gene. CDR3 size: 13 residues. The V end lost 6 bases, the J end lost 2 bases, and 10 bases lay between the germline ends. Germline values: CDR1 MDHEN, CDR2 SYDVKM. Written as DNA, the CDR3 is TGTGCCAGCAGGGCCGGACCGAACTATGGCTACACCTTC. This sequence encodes CASRAGPNYGYTF.

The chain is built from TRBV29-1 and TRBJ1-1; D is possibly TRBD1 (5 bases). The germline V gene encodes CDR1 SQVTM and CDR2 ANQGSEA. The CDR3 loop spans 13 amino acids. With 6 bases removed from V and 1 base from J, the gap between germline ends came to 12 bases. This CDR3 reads CSVDYTGNTEAFF. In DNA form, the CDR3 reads TGCAGCGTCGACTACACAGGGAACACTGAAGCTTTCTTT.

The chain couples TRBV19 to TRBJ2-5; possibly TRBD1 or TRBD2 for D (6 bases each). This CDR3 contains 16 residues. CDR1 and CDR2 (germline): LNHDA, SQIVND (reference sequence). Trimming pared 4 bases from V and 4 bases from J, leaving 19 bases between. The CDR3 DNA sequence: TGTGCCAGTAGTAATTGGGGGGCGGGTGCTCGAGAGACCCAGTACTTC. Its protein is CASSNWGAGARETQYF.

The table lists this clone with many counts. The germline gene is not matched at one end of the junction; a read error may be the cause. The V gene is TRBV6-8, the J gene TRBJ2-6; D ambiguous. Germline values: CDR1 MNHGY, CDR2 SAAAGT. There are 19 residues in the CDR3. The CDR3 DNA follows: TGTGCCATCAGTCACCCAACGACGGCTATTAACTCTGGGGCCAACGTCCTGACTTTC. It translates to CAISHPTTAINSGANVLTF.

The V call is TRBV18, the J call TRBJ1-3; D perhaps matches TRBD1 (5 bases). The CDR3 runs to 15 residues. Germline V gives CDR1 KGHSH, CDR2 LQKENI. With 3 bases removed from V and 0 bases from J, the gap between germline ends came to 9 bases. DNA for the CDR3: TGTGCCAGCTCACCGGGACGAAGCTCTGGAAACACCATATATTTT. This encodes CASSPGRSSGNTIYF.

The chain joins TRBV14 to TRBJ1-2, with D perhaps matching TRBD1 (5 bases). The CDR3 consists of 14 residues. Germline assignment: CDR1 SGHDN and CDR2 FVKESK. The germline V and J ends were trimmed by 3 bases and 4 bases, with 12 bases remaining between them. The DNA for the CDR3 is TGTGCCAGCAGCCAGCCCGGGACCTCCTATGGCTACACCTTC. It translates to CASSQPGTSYGYTF.